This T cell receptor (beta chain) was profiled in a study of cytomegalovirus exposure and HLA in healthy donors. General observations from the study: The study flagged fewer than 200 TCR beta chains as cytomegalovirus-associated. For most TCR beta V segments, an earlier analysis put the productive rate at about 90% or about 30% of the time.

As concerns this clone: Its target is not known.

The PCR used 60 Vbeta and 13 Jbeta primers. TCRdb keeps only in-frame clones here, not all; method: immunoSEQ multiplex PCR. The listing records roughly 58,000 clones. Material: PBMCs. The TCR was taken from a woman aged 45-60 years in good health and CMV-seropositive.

CDR3 sequence (DNA): TGCGCCAGCAGCCCCGGTGGGCACACTGAAGCTTTCTTT. This gives the protein CASSPGGHTEAFF. V is TRBV4-1 and J is TRBJ1-1; D uncertain. CDR3 length: 13 residues. V dropped 4 bases and J dropped 3 bases, with 9 bases sitting between them. CDR1 is MGHRA, CDR2 YSYEKL, per germline.